This T cell receptor beta chain was sequenced for a study of T cells expressing NK-cell markers. TCR beta cDNA was made by 5'RACE template switching with UMIs. After re-calling the 5' RACE reads, TCRdb lists one entry per CDR3 protein, DNA absent. This repertoire includes about 450,000 distinct CDR3 sequences. Source material: blood T cells: a sorted CD56 or NKG2C T cell subset, CD4+ or CD8+ T cells, or bulk PBMC T cells (not recorded which). This clonotype was obtained from a woman aged 18-70 years in good health.

CDR3 amino acids: CASSLWTLGAETQYF. This chain joins TRBV28 and TRBJ2-5; no DNA is available, so the TRBD1 call from TCRdb remains unchecked. Germline V CDR1 and CDR2: MDHEN, SYDVKM. This CDR3 is built from 15 residues.